The 20 T cell receptor beta chains listed next were all sequenced from one sample in a study of blood T cell repertoires in COVID-19. Assay: immunoSEQ multiplex PCR; the TCRdb copy retains only in-frame clones and omits some. The sample consists of 200,000 to 300,000 clones, 84% of them appearing once. The sample comprised peripheral blood. The receptors originated from a man between 60 and 75 years old with acute or convalescent COVID-19.

The V gene is TRBV4-3, the J gene TRBJ2-1; D ambiguous. The CDR3 totals 17 residues. Trimming cost V 1 base and J 4 bases, with 17 bases left between them. Germline assignment: CDR1 LGHNA and CDR2 YSLEER. CDR3 amino acids: CASSQAWNLELYNEQFF. CDR3 DNA: TGCGCCAGCAGCCAAGCCTGGAATCTAGAGTTATACAATGAGCAGTTCTTC.

The chain joins TRBV11-2 to TRBJ2-7; 7 bases agree with TRBD1. Germline V gives CDR1 SGHAT, CDR2 FQNNGV. With V trimmed by 0 bases and J by 1 base, 0 bases remained unmatched. This CDR3 comprises 14 residues. CDR3 sequence (DNA): TGTGCCAGCAGCTTAGAACAGGGGTCCTACGAGCAGTACTTC. Its protein is CASSLEQGSYEQYF.

This clone is a singleton in its sample. The rearrangement links TRBV4-1 to TRBJ2-3; possible D gene TRBD2, 5 bases. CDR1 and CDR2 from the germline V gene are MGHRA and YSYEKL. This CDR3 region has 14 residues. The V and J ends lost 0 bases and 5 bases respectively, with 9 bases between them. The CDR3 is CASSQEGGQDTQYF. CDR3 DNA: TGCGCCAGCAGCCAAGAGGGCGGGCAAGATACGCAGTATTTT.

This rearrangement joins TRBV3-1 (or the pseudogene TRBV3-2) to TRBJ1-2; D is uncertain. Germline CDR1 is LGHDT and CDR2 is YNNKEL (reference sequence). CDR3 length equals 14 residues. V lost 3 bases, J lost 2 bases, and 10 bases lay in between. DNA for the CDR3: TGTGCCAGCAGCCAGACACAGAGCAACTATGGCTACACCTTC. Residues: CASSQTQSNYGYTF.

This sequence joins TRBV4-1 and TRBJ2-2, with D possibly being TRBD1 (6 bases). This CDR3 spans 17 amino acids. Germline assignment: CDR1 MGHRA and CDR2 YSYEKL. V gave up 2 bases and J gave up 2 bases, with 15 bases separating them. CDR3 residues: CASSQQLGQLNTGELFF. As DNA, the CDR3 is TGCGCCAGCAGCCAACAACTAGGACAGTTAAACACCGGGGAGCTGTTTTTT.

The chain uses TRBV7-2 and TRBJ2-7; D not certain. This CDR3 is built from 15 residues. CDR1 and CDR2 from the germline V gene are SGHTA and FQGNSA. V was trimmed by 2 bases and J by 0 bases, leaving 11 bases between them. Here the CDR3 DNA reads TGTGCCAGCAGCTTATCGGGTCGCCTCTCCTACGAGCAGTACTTC. It specifies CASSLSGRLSYEQYF.

This clone was counted between two and nine times. In DNA form, the CDR3 reads TGCACCAGCAGCGCTGGGGTTGGGACTAGCGGAACCTACGAGCAGTACTTC. Protein sequence: CTSSAGVGTSGTYEQYF. V usage is TRBV1 and J usage is TRBJ2-7; the table names TRBD2, a call not compared with the DNA. TRBV1 is recorded as a pseudogene. This CDR3 is built from 17 residues.

The DNA of the CDR3 is TGTGCCAGCAGTTGGGGCTTCTCTACGGACGAGCAGTACTTC. This sequence encodes CASSWGFSTDEQYF. V is TRBV6-5 and J is TRBJ2-7, with D possibly being TRBD1 (5 bases). CDR1 MNHEY and CDR2 SVGAGI come from the germline V gene. This CDR3 has 14 amino acids. Between the trimmed V and J ends, which lost 4 bases and 5 bases, there was a span of 15 bases.

The rearrangement links TRBV24-1 to TRBJ2-2, with 14 bases matching TRBD2. The CDR3 runs to 17 residues. V was pared by 2 bases and J by 6 bases, with 4 bases of the junction left unmatched. Looked up from germline, CDR1 is KGHDR and CDR2 is SFDVKD. CDR3 in amino acids: CATSDSGLAGVSGELFF. The CDR3 region has the DNA TGTGCCACCAGTGATTCGGGACTAGCGGGAGTCTCCGGGGAGCTGTTTTTT.

This chain uses TRBV18 with TRBJ1-5; 9 bases map to TRBD1. Trimming removed 3 bases from V and 4 bases from J; junction bases left unmatched: 10. The CDR3 length is 17 residues. Germline CDR1 KGHSH, CDR2 LQKENI. Written as DNA, the CDR3 is TGTGCCAGCTCACCTTCGGGGACAGGGTCACCTAATCAGCCCCAGCATTTT. Encoded protein: CASSPSGTGSPNQPQHF.

This clone was observed a handful of times. J is TRBJ2-7 and V is TRBV2, with 10 bases matching TRBD1. The CDR3 totals 15 residues. Germline CDR1 reads SNHLY; CDR2 reads FYNNEI. J lost 1 base, V lost 6 bases, and 6 bases had no gene match. The CDR3 coding sequence is TGTGCCAGCAGAGCGACAGGGGGCCCGTCCTACGAGCAGTACTTC. This sequence encodes CASRATGGPSYEQYF. The whole variable domain, filled in from reference TRBV2 and TRBJ2-7, reads EPEVTQTPSHQVTQMGQEVILRCVPISNHLYFYWYRQILGQKVEFLVSFYNNEISEKSEIFDDQFSVERPDGSNFTLKIRSTKLEDSAMYFCASRATGGPSYEQYFGPGTRLTVT.

The genes are TRBV4-2 and TRBJ2-3; D not resolved. There are 15 residues in the CDR3. The V end was cut by 0 bases, the J end by 5 bases, with 12 bases between. Germline V lookup: CDR1 LGHNA, CDR2 YNFKEQ. CDR3 DNA: TGTGCCAGCAGCCAAGATCCTGCCCTCGGAGATACGCAGTATTTT. Protein: CASSQDPALGDTQYF.

This clone was picked up one time. This chain joins TRBV9 and TRBJ2-1, with 7 bases aligning to TRBD2. Germline V gene lookup returns CDR1 SGDLS and CDR2 YYNGEE. With 0 bases clipped from V and 4 bases from J, the junction kept 4 bases outside the gene matches. The CDR3 runs 15 residues. This CDR3 reads CASSVDLGLYNEQFF. As DNA, the CDR3 is TGTGCCAGCAGCGTAGATCTGGGACTATACAATGAGCAGTTCTTC.

This chain links TRBV3-1 (or the pseudogene TRBV3-2) with TRBJ2-7, with D perhaps TRBD1 (6 bases). The CDR3 extends over 15 amino acids. Germline assignment: CDR1 LGHDT and CDR2 YNNKEL (reference sequence). V was pared by 0 bases and J by 2 bases, with 11 bases between. This CDR3 reads CASSQEGGSPYEQYF. The CDR3 nucleotides are TGTGCCAGCAGCCAAGAAGGGGGAAGCCCCTACGAGCAGTACTTC.

J is TRBJ1-4 and V is TRBV4-3, with D perhaps matching TRBD1 (6 bases). V lost 4 bases and J 4 bases, leaving 16 bases between the germline ends. This CDR3 comprises 16 residues. Germline lookup yields CDR1 LGHNA and CDR2 YSLEER. CDR3 in amino acids: CASSLQQGWGNEKLFF. In DNA, the CDR3 is TGCGCCAGCAGCCTCCAACAGGGATGGGGTAATGAAAAACTGTTTTTT.

This clone turned up a few times. The chain joins TRBV5-1 to TRBJ2-1, with 12 bases that match TRBD2. The CDR3 length is 14 residues. V dropped 4 bases and J dropped 9; count of bases not matched to a gene: 5. Germline V gives CDR1 SGHRS, CDR2 YFSETQ. Here the CDR3 reads CASSEGTSGPEQFF. CDR3 DNA sequence: TGCGCCAGCAGCGAAGGGACTAGCGGGCCTGAGCAGTTCTTC.

This chain joins TRBV19 and TRBJ2-1; 8 bases align to TRBD1. Looked up from germline, CDR1 is LNHDA and CDR2 is SQIVND (reference sequence). This CDR3 is 18 amino acids long. Trimming took 5 bases from V and 0 from J; bases not matched to a gene: 12. The DNA for the CDR3 is TGTGCCAGTAGTCTCAGAGGACAGGGCAGAAGCTCCTACAATGAGCAGTTCTTC. Protein sequence: CASSLRGQGRSSYNEQFF.

V is TRBV5-4 and J is TRBJ2-7, with TRBD1 as a possible D gene (6 bases). This CDR3 spans 14 amino acids. V gave up 3 bases and J gave up 5 bases, with 15 bases separating them. Germline assignment: CDR1 SGHNT and CDR2 YYREEE (reference sequence). CDR3 DNA: TGTGCCAGCAGCTCGACAGGCCACGGCAACGAGCAGTACTTC. Protein product: CASSSTGHGNEQYF.

In its sample, this clone was seen once. This chain links TRBV28 with TRBJ1-2, with TRBD1 identical over 10 bases. This CDR3 spans 13 amino acids. CDR1 is MDHEN, CDR2 SYDVKM, per germline. V was pared by 4 bases and J by 6 bases, with 2 bases of the junction left unmatched. The CDR3: CASSWGTGDGYTF. CDR3 DNA sequence: TGTGCCAGCAGTTGGGGGACAGGGGATGGCTACACCTTC.

V usage is TRBV7-8 and J usage is TRBJ2-1, with TRBD1 as a possible D gene (5 bases). The CDR3 contains 18 residues. Trimming removed 2 bases from V and 0 bases from J, with 17 bases in between. Germline CDR1 and CDR2: SGHVS and FQNEAQ. The CDR3 sequence is CASSLQGASLGSYNEQFF. DNA of the CDR3: TGTGCCAGCAGCTTACAAGGGGCCTCGTTGGGCTCCTACAATGAGCAGTTCTTC.